This T cell receptor (beta chain) was recovered during a study of T-cell memory formation after mild COVID-19. Looking at the study overall: The two donors had largely donor-specific TCR clusters. Study observations and caveats: Contracting clones from day 15 to 85 had balanced CD4/CD8; later expanders favoured CD4+.

Looked up from germline, CDR1 is SGHDN and CDR2 is FVKESK. The CDR3 has 13 residues. The germline V and J ends were trimmed by 1 base and 14 bases, with 15 bases remaining between them. With constant-segment primers, 5'RACE yielded cDNA libraries of TCR alpha and TCR beta that carried sample barcodes and UMIs. One entry per CDR3 protein results from TCRdb running MiXCR on the 5' RACE reads. The data contain 150,000 to 200,000 distinct CDR3 sequences, around 15% of them singletons. With respect to this clonotype: Antigen: not known.

The V and J genes are TRBV14 and TRBJ2-1; no reliable D call. Source material: PBMCs or a T cell subset sorted from them (not recorded which). This sequence originates from an adult woman who had mild COVID-19 (a few samples of this study predate the infection). Cell type and time point are not known. CDR3 in DNA: TGTGCCAGCAGCCAAGCGGGTTTGACCCGCAAGTTCTTC. Protein product: CASSQAGLTRKFF.